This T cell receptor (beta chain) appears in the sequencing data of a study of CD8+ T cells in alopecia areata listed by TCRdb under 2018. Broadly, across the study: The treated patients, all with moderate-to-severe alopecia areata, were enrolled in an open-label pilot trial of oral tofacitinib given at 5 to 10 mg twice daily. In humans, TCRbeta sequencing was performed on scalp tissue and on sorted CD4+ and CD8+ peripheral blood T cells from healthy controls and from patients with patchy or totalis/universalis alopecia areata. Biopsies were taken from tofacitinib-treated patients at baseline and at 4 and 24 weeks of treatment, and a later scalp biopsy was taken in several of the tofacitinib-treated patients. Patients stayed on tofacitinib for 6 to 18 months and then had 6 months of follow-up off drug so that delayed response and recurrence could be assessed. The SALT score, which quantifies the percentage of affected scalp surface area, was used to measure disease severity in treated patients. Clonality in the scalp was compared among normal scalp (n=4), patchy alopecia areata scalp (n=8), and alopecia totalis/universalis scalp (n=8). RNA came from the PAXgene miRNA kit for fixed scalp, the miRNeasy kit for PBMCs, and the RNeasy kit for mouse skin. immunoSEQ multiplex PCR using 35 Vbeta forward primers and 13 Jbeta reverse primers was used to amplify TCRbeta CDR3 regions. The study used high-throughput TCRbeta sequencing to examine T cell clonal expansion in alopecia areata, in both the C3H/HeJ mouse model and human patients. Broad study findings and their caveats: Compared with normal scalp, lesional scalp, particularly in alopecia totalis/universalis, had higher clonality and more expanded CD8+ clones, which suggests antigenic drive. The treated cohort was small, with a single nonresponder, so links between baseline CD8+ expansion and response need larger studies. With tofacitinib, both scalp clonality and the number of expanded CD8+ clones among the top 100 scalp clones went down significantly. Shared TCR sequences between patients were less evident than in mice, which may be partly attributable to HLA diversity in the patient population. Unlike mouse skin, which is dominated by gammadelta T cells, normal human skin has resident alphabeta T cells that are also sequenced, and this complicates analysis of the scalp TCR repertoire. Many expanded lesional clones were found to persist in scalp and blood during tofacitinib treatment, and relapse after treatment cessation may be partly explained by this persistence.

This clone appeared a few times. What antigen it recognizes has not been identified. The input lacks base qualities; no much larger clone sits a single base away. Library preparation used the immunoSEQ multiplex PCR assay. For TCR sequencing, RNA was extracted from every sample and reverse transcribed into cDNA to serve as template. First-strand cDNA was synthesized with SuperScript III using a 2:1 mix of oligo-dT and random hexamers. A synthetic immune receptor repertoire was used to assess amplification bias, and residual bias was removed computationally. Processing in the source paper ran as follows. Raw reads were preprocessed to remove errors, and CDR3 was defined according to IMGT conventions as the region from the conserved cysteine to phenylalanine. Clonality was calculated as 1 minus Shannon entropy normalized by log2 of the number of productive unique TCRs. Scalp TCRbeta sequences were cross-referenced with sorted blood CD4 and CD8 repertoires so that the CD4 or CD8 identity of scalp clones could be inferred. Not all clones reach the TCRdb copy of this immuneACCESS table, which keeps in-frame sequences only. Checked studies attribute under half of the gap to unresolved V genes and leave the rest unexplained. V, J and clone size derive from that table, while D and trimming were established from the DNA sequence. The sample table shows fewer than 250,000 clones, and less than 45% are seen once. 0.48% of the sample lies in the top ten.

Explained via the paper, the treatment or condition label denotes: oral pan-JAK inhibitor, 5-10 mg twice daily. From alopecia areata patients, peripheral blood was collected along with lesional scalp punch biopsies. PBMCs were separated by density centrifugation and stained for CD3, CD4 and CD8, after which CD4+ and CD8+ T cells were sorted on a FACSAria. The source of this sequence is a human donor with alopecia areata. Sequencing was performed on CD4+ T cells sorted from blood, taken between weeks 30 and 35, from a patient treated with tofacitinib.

The CDR3 corresponds to CASSFRGQGSSGANVLTF. The nucleotide sequence reads as follows: TGTGCCAGCAGTTTTAGGGGACAGGGAAGCTCTGGGGCCAACGTCCTGACTTTC. Here the chain combines TRBV27 and TRBJ2-6; 9 middle bases align to TRBD1. V has 3 bases trimmed and J has 0 bases trimmed; junction bases matching no gene number 6. The CDR3 runs 18 amino acids, cysteine and phenylalanine included. The kept DNA is CDR3 alone, 54 bases in frame from the first base. The germline V gene encodes CDR1 MNHEY and CDR2 SMNVEV (reference sequence).